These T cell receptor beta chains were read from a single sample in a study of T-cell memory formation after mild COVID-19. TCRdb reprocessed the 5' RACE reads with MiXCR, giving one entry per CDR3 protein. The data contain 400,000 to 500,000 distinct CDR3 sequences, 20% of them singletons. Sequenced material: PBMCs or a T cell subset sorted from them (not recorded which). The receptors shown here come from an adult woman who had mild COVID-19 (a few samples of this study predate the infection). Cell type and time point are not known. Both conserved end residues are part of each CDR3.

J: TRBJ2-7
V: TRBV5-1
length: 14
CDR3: CASSLDLALAEQYF

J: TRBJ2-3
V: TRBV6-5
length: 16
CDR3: CASGASGSYHTDTQYF

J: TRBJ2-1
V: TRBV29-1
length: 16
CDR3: CSVEEGYPSSYNEQFF

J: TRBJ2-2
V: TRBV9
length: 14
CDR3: CASTQSLNTGELFF

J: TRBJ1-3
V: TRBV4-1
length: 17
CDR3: CASSQESLGNSGNTIYF

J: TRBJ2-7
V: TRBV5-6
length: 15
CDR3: CASSLREASSYEQYF

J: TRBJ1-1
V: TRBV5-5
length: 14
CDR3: CASSTTGGNTEAFF

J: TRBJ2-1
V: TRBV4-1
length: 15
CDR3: CASSPTTGTGNEQFF

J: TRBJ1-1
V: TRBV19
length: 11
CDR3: CASKMEAEAFF

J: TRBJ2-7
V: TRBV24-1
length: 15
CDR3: CATSARTSGRYEQYF

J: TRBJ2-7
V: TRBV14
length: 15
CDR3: CASSQGASADYEQYF

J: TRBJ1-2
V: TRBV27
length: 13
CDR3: CASSFDRVYGYTF

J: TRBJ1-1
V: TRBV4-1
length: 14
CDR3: CASSILGGNTEAFF

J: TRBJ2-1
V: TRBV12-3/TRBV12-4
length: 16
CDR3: CASSFLSGGFYNEQFF

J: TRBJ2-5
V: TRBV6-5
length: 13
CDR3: CASRRALGETQYF

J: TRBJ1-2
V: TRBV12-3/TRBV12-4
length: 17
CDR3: CASSPLAGGSYNYGYTF

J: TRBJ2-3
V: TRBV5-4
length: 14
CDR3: CASSLTSRTDTQYF

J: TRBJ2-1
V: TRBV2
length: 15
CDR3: CASSPRAGGPNEQFF

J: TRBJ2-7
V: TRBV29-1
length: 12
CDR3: CSAGTGYHEQYF

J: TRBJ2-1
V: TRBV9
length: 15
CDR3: CASSDAGGPYNEQFF

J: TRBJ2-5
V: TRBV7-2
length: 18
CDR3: CASSSGLAGVRTRETQYF

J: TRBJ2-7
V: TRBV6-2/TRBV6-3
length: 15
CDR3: CASTRSGTGYHEQYF

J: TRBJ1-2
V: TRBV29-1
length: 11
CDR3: CSVRTGTGYTF

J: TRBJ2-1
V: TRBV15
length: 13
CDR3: CATRRITYNEQFF

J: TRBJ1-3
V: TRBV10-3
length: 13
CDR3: CAISPNSGNTIYF

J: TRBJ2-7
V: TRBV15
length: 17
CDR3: CATSRDKGGPSSYEQYF

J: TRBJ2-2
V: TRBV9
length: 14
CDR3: CASGDTANTGELFF

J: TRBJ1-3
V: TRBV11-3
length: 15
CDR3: CASSFTGTPGNTIYF

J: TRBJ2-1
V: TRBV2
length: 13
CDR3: CASSPGLINEQFF

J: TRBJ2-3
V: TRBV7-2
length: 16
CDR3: CASSWTSYQKTDTQYF

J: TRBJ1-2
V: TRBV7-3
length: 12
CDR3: CASSLSGDGYTF

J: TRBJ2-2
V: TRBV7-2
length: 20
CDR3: CASSLTPLRGPFANTGELFF

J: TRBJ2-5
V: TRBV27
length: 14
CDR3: CASSRGRPRETQYF

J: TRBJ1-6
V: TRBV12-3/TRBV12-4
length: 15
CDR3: CASSSGQGGPSPLHF

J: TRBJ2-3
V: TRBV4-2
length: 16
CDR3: CASGRSSGGSTDTQYF

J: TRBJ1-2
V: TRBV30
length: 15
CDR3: CAWGTGTGANYGYTF

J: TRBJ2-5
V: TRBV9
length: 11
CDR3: CASSVDETQYF

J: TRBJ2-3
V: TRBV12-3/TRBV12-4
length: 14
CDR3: CASSLEESTDTQYF

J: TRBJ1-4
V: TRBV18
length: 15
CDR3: CASSPTLSRGEKLFF

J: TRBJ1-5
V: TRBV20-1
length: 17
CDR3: CSAMDRGASYSNQPQHF

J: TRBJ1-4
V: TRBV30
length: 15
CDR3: CAWRPGQGASEKLFF

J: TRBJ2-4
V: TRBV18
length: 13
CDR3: CASSQGPKNIQYF